Each of the 28 T cell receptor beta chains below was sequenced from the same sample in a study of CD8 T cells in ankylosing spondylitis. Study observations and caveats: Blood from ankylosing spondylitis patients appeared to carry a characteristic roughly eight-variant TCR beta motif.

TCRdb re-analysed the 5' RACE reads in MiXCR, keeping a single row per CDR3 protein. Of around 480,000 distinct CDR3 sequences in the sample, more than 15% were seen once. Their target antigens are unknown. The sample consisted of blood, either unsorted or a sorted T cell fraction (not recorded which). The receptors were sampled from a male donor with ankylosing spondylitis.

This clonotype was detected only a few times. The chain uses TRBV3-1 and TRBJ2-3; unclear D gene. V lost 2 bases and J lost 0, with 6 bases in between. CDR3 size: 14 residues. The germline gives CDR1 LGHDT, CDR2 YNNKEL (reference sequence). CDR3 residues: CASSQMPSTDTQYF. The CDR3 nucleotides read TGTGCCAGCAGCCAAATGCCTAGCACAGATACGCAGTATTTT.

In this sample, this clonotype turned up many times. DNA of the CDR3: TGCAGTGCTAGGGGGCAGGGGAATTCACCCCTCCACTTT. It yields the protein CSARGQGNSPLHF. This chain links TRBV20-1 with TRBJ1-6, with a weak D call TRBD1 (6 bases). V was cut by 3 bases and J by 7 bases, with 10 bases left in between. Germline values: CDR1 DFQATT, CDR2 SNEGSKA (reference sequence). This CDR3 has 13 amino acids.

Only a few counts were recorded for this clonotype. V gene TRBV5-1 combines with J gene TRBJ1-2; D is possibly TRBD1 (5 bases). Trimming took off 4 bases at V and 7 bases at J, with 14 bases between the two ends. Germline loops: CDR1 SGHRS, CDR2 YFSETQ. CDR3 length: 13 amino acids. The CDR3 nucleotides are TGCGCCAGCAGCACCGGGGCAGGGAGTGGCTACACCTTC. Protein: CASSTGAGSGYTF.

The sample holds a few counts of this clonotype. The rearrangement joins TRBV3-1 to TRBJ1-2; D is perhaps TRBD1 (5 bases). Germline V gene lookup returns CDR1 LGHDT and CDR2 YNNKEL (reference sequence). Trimming stripped 0 bases from V and 8 bases from J, with 16 bases between. This CDR3 has 15 amino acids. Written as DNA, the CDR3 is TGTGCCAGCAGCCAAGATCGCCGCAGGGCTGGCGGCTACACCTTC. Amino acids: CASSQDRRRAGGYTF.

This clonotype has more than one count but fewer than ten. This chain links TRBV29-1 with TRBJ2-3, with 8 bases fitting TRBD1. The germline V gene has CDR1 SQVTM and CDR2 ANQGSEA. V was clipped by 3 bases and J by 0 bases; unmatched bases: 8. This CDR3 is 16 amino acids long. The CDR3: CSVDGARDRSTDTQYF. Here the CDR3 DNA reads TGCAGCGTTGATGGGGCCCGGGACAGGAGCACAGATACGCAGTATTTT.

This sequence joins TRBV20-1 and TRBJ1-5; the D gene is possibly TRBD1 (5 bases). CDR3 length: 14 amino acids. CDR1 is DFQATT and CDR2 is SNEGSKA in the germline V gene (reference sequence). Trimming removed 5 bases from V and 6 bases from J, with 17 bases in between. CDR3 in amino acids: CSASGQGGIQPQHF. CDR3 bases: TGCAGTGCTTCTGGGCAGGGAGGGATTCAGCCCCAGCATTTT.

This clonotype was detected ten times or more. The V gene is TRBV12-3 or TRBV12-4, the J gene TRBJ1-3, with D uncertain. This CDR3 contains 13 residues. V was clipped by 7 bases and J by 2 bases, with 9 bases between them. The DNA for the CDR3 is TGTGCCAGCACGGCTTCGACTGGAAACACCATATATTTT. Encoded protein: CASTASTGNTIYF.

This clonotype was counted many times. The DNA for the CDR3 is TGCGCCAGCAGCCCCGGAGTGCTTCGCCTCTCCTACGAGCAGTACTTC. It is translated as CASSPGVLRLSYEQYF. The chain couples TRBV4-1 to TRBJ2-7; D is ambiguous. Germline CDR1 reads MGHRA; CDR2 reads YSYEKL. The CDR3 totals 16 residues. Trimming left V 4 bases short and J 0 bases short, with 16 bases between.

The J gene is TRBJ2-3, the V gene TRBV6-1; D may be TRBD1 or TRBD2 (6 bases each). Trimming removed 5 bases from V and 6 bases from J, with 18 bases in between. The CDR3 extends over 15 amino acids. The germline CDR1 and CDR2 sequences are MNHNS and SASEGT. The CDR3 loop reads CASSTGALFGDTQYF. CDR3 nucleotide sequence: TGTGCCAGCAGTACGGGGGCCCTTTTTGGGGATACGCAGTATTTT.

This chain joins TRBV2 and TRBJ2-2, with 9 bases lining up with TRBD2. In germline, CDR1 is SNHLY, CDR2 FYNNEI. After removal of 6 bases from V and 5 bases from J, the junction contained 7 bases not matched to a gene. The CDR3 covers 15 residues. In DNA form, the CDR3 reads TGTGCCAGCAGCCGCCAAGGACTAGCGACCGGGGAGCTGTTTTTT. Translation: CASSRQGLATGELFF.

There are a few counts of this clonotype. The chain is built from TRBV3-1 and TRBJ1-2; D call uncertain. Germline CDR1 is LGHDT and CDR2 is YNNKEL (reference sequence). The CDR3 loop spans 14 amino acids. V lost 3 bases and J 8 bases, leaving 16 bases between the germline ends. CDR3 DNA: TGTGCCAGCAGCCACGGCAGGCAGACGATGGGCTACACCTTC. Its translation: CASSHGRQTMGYTF.

This clonotype was seen a few times. The chain employs TRBV25-1 and TRBJ1-1; perhaps TRBD1 as D (5 bases). Trimming pared 6 bases from V and 1 base from J, leaving 18 bases between. The germline V gene encodes CDR1 MGHDK and CDR2 SYGVNS. The CDR3 is 16 residues long. CDR3: CASRYSPGGSNTEAFF. The CDR3 coding sequence is TGTGCCAGCAGGTACTCCCCCGGGGGTTCGAACACTGAAGCTTTCTTT.

V and J are TRBV7-9 and TRBJ2-7, with 10 nucleotides matching TRBD1. The CDR3 spans 16 residues. Trimming cost V 2 bases and J 2 bases; bases outside gene matches: 6. In germline, CDR1 is SEHNR, CDR2 FQNEAQ (reference sequence). The CDR3 spells CASSLFFGQGAYEQYF. DNA for the CDR3: TGTGCCAGCAGCTTATTTTTCGGACAGGGGGCCTACGAGCAGTACTTC.

This rearrangement joins TRBV2 to TRBJ1-6; possible D gene TRBD1, 6 bases. Deletions cut 11 bases from V and 10 bases from J, with 18 bases between. The CDR3 extends over 13 amino acids. In germline, CDR1 is SNHLY, CDR2 FYNNEI. This CDR3 is CAGSNRVESPLHF. As DNA, the CDR3 is TGTGCCGGCTCTAACAGGGTAGAATCACCCCTCCACTTT.

This chain's CDR3 is CASSFGTLLRGNQPQHF. CDR3 nucleotides: TGTGCCAGCAGCTTCGGGACTCTCCTGAGAGGCAATCAGCCCCAGCATTTT. The genes are TRBV7-3 and TRBJ1-5; D is possibly TRBD1 (5 bases). Trimming pared 3 bases from V and 2 bases from J, leaving 17 bases between. CDR1 and CDR2 from the germline V gene are SGHTA and FQGTGA. This CDR3 has 17 amino acids.

The chain uses TRBV6-5 and TRBJ1-2, with 10 bases that match TRBD1. Germline V lookup: CDR1 MNHEY, CDR2 SVGAGI. Trimming at V came to 2 bases and at J to 2 bases, leaving 2 bases not matched to a gene. This CDR3 contains 15 residues. CDR3: CASSYLGQGNYGYTF. The CDR3 bases are TGTGCCAGCAGTTACCTGGGACAGGGGAACTATGGCTACACCTTC.

The chain combines TRBV20-1 with TRBJ2-7, with 8 positions matching TRBD2. After removal of 0 bases from V and 9 bases from J, the junction contained 10 bases not matched to a gene. Germline-derived CDR1 and CDR2 are DFQATT and SNEGSKA (reference sequence). This CDR3 comprises 14 residues. The CDR3, as DNA: TGCAGTGCTAGAGAGGGGGCTAGCGGGTCCGCGCAGTACTTC. This translates into CSAREGASGSAQYF.

This clonotype was seen a handful of times. This chain connects TRBV20-1 to TRBJ2-7; 7 nucleotides align to TRBD1. The CDR3 is made up of 15 amino acids. CDR1 and CDR2 from the germline V gene are DFQATT and SNEGSKA (reference sequence). The V gene end was trimmed by 6 bases and the J gene end by 2 bases; junction bases not matched to a gene: 13. CDR3 residues: CSAKDPDRSTYEQYF. For the CDR3, the DNA is TGCAGTGCAAAAGACCCGGACAGGAGTACCTACGAGCAGTACTTC.

The chain links TRBV28 to TRBJ2-5; D tentatively reads TRBD1 or TRBD2 (6 bases each). The V and J ends lost 6 bases and 9 bases respectively, with 20 bases between them. Germline CDR1 and CDR2: MDHEN and SYDVKM. This CDR3 is built from 14 residues. CDR3 in amino acids: CASSRTVPSGAQYF. CDR3 coding DNA: TGTGCCAGCAGCCGGACAGTTCCTTCGGGGGCCCAGTACTTC. Full variable domain (missing parts from reference TRBV28 and TRBJ2-5): DVKVTQSSRYLVKRTGEKVFLECVQDMDHENMFWYRQDPGLGLRLIYFSYDVKMKEKGDIPEGYSVSREKKERFSLILESASTNQTSMYLCASSRTVPSGAQYFGPGTRLLVL.

The chain employs TRBV19 and TRBJ1-1; 7 bases agree with TRBD1. Germline CDR1 reads LNHDA; CDR2 reads SQIVND (reference sequence). The CDR3 spans 14 residues. Trimming removed 8 bases from V and 4 bases from J; junction bases left unmatched: 10. CDR3 sequence reads: CASFPGGIFTEAFF. In DNA, the CDR3 is TGTGCCAGTTTCCCAGGGGGTATATTCACTGAAGCTTTCTTT.

This clonotype turned up a few times. The rearrangement joins TRBV6-2 or TRBV6-3 to TRBJ1-5, with 8 bases identical to TRBD1. Germline CDR1 and CDR2: MNHEY and SVGEGT. The trim removed 8 bases at V and 3 bases at J, leaving 3 bases unmatched. This CDR3 region has 13 residues. The CDR3 DNA reads as TGTGCCAGCTGGGACAGGTCCAATCAGCCCCAGCATTTT. Its protein is CASWDRSNQPQHF.

This clonotype was counted a few times. The V call is TRBV20-1, the J call TRBJ2-3; possible D gene TRBD2, 6 bases. Germline loops: CDR1 DFQATT, CDR2 SNEGSKA (reference sequence). The V gene lost 3 bases and the J gene lost 3 bases, with 10 bases spanning the gap. CDR3 length equals 13 residues. CDR3 sequence: CSARSGGTDTQYF. CDR3 coding DNA: TGCAGTGCTAGGAGCGGAGGGACAGATACGCAGTATTTT.

This clonotype was counted at least ten times. The genes are TRBV29-1 and TRBJ1-1; tentative D call: TRBD1 (5 bases). Germline V gene sequence: CDR1 SQVTM, CDR2 ANQGSEA. Trimming took off 7 bases at V and 1 base at J, with 16 bases between the two ends. This CDR3 is 14 amino acids long. CDR3 bases: TGCAGCGCCCCGGGACTCTTCCCGAACACTGAAGCTTTCTTT. Protein: CSAPGLFPNTEAFF.

The chain uses TRBV20-1 and TRBJ2-7; 7 bases match TRBD2. The CDR3 runs 14 residues. Germline V CDR1 and CDR2: DFQATT, SNEGSKA (reference sequence). V gave up 6 bases and J gave up 2 bases; unmatched junction bases: 10. CDR3 DNA sequence: TGCAGTGCCCCCACCAGCGGGACGGCCTACGAGCAGTACTTC. Its protein is CSAPTSGTAYEQYF.

The chain couples TRBV20-1 to TRBJ1-3; D unclear. Trimming removed 0 bases at V and 0 bases at J, with 6 bases between. CDR3 length: 14 residues. The germline CDR1 and CDR2 sequences are DFQATT and SNEGSKA (reference sequence). CDR3 sequence (DNA): TGCAGTGCTAGAGAGAGAAGCTCTGGAAACACCATATATTTT. It specifies CSARERSSGNTIYF.

The V gene is TRBV5-1, the J gene TRBJ2-5; TRBD1 matches 9 bases. CDR1 is SGHRS and CDR2 is YFSETQ in the germline V gene. J was trimmed by 5 bases and V by 0 bases; bases with no gene match: 5. This CDR3 has 15 amino acids. Here the CDR3 reads CASSLETGGEETQYF. CDR3 in DNA: TGCGCCAGCAGCTTGGAAACAGGGGGCGAGGAGACCCAGTACTTC.

The chain is built from TRBV6-1 and TRBJ1-5, with D unclear. The CDR3 covers 13 residues. Germline-derived CDR1 and CDR2 are MNHNS and SASEGT. Trimming removed 4 bases at V and 9 bases at J, with 13 bases between. As DNA, the CDR3 is TGTGCCAGCAGTGGCGGTGGCCCATGGCCCCAGCATTTT. Amino acids: CASSGGGPWPQHF.

The table lists this clonotype with many counts. CDR3 DNA sequence: TGTGCCAGCAGTTTATCAGGGGTCGACACCGGGGAGCTGTTTTTT. As protein: CASSLSGVDTGELFF. The J gene is TRBJ2-2, the V gene TRBV12-3 or TRBV12-4, with D possibly being TRBD1 (6 bases). The CDR3 runs to 15 residues. V was trimmed by 2 bases and J by 3 bases, leaving 10 bases between them.